Sequencing of this T cell receptor (beta chain) was carried out in a study of cytomegalovirus exposure and HLA in healthy donors. Trimming left V 5 bases short and J 3 bases short, with 7 bases between. This CDR3 comprises 12 residues. Per germline, CDR1 MGHDK and CDR2 SYGVNS. Primers: 60 Vbeta forward and 13 Jbeta reverse. The protocol was immunoSEQ multiplex PCR, while the TCRdb copy is restricted to in-frame clones and leaves out a portion. The table counts tens of thousands of clones; around an eighth lies in the top ten. Material for sequencing was PBMCs. J is TRBJ1-1 and V is TRBV25-1; no definite D call. This TCR derives from a woman aged 60-75 years in good health and CMV-seropositive. DNA of the CDR3: TGTGCCAGCAGTACAGTTTACACTGAAGCTTTCTTT. As protein: CASSTVYTEAFF.